The 21 T cell receptor beta chains given below trace back to one sample, sequenced in a study of blood T cell repertoires in COVID-19. Some clones are missing from TCRdb's copy, which holds only in-frame ones; the method was immunoSEQ multiplex PCR. The table has about 86,000 clones, roughly 88% seen once; the top ten hold approximately 31%. The sample was peripheral blood. Receptors were obtained from a woman older than 75 with active or convalescent COVID-19.

V usage is TRBV14 and J usage is TRBJ2-7; no firm D call. Germline CDR1 and CDR2: SGHDN and FVKESK. V dropped 0 bases and J dropped 6 bases, with 6 bases sitting between them. This CDR3 has 12 amino acids. CDR3 nucleotides: TGTGCCAGCAGCCAAGATCGAGGCGAGCAGTACTTC. Its protein product is CASSQDRGEQYF.

The J gene is TRBJ2-7, the V gene TRBV11-3; TRBD1 might be the D (5 bases). The ends were cut back, 4 bases at V and 5 bases at J, with 6 bases in the middle. Germline V gives CDR1 SGHNT, CDR2 YENEEA. The CDR3 spans 11 residues. The CDR3 coding sequence is TGTGCCAGCAGCTCGACAGACGAGCAGTACTTC. It is translated as CASSSTDEQYF.

This clone showed up just once. The chain carries TRBV5-8 and TRBJ2-1, with TRBD2 matching over 15 bases. Germline V gene lookup returns CDR1 SGHTS and CDR2 YDEGEE. V was pared by 4 bases and J by 7 bases, with 6 bases of the junction left unmatched. The CDR3 spans 16 residues. CDR3: CASSGLAGGHGNEQFF. The CDR3 DNA reads as TGTGCCAGCAGCGGACTAGCGGGGGGGCATGGGAATGAGCAGTTCTTC. Drawing the rest from reference TRBV5-8 and TRBJ2-1, the complete variable domain is EAGVTQSPTHLIKTRGQQATLRCSPISGHTSVYWYQQALGLGLQFLLWYDEGEERNRGNFPPRFSGRQFPNYSSELNVNALELEDSALYLCASSGLAGGHGNEQFFGPGTRLTVL.

The chain combines TRBV28 with TRBJ1-5; 8 bases are a match to TRBD1. Per germline, CDR1 MDHEN and CDR2 SYDVKM. V shed 6 bases, J shed 5 bases, and the junction held 6 bases outside the gene matches. CDR3 length: 14 amino acids. This CDR3 is CASRSQGADQPQHF. In DNA, the CDR3 is TGTGCCAGCAGATCTCAGGGGGCAGATCAGCCCCAGCATTTT.

The V and J genes are TRBV20-1 and TRBJ2-2; D remains ambiguous. CDR1 DFQATT and CDR2 SNEGSKA come from the germline V gene (reference sequence). V lost 3 bases to trimming and J lost 2 bases, with 7 bases between them. This CDR3 region has 13 residues. The CDR3 DNA reads TGCAGTGCTAGTCGGTCTAACACCGGGGAGCTGTTTTTT. Translated: CSASRSNTGELFF.

This chain links TRBV5-1 with TRBJ2-2, with D possibly being TRBD1 (7 bases). CDR3 size: 15 residues. Looked up from germline, CDR1 is SGHRS and CDR2 is YFSETQ. Trimming left V 3 bases short and J 6 bases short, with 15 bases between. The CDR3 reads CASSSAGGYSGELFF. DNA of the CDR3: TGCGCCAGCAGCTCCGCAGGGGGGTATTCCGGGGAGCTGTTTTTT.

This chain links TRBV20-1 with TRBJ1-1, with 7 bases aligning to TRBD1. Per the germline V gene, CDR1 is DFQATT and CDR2 is SNEGSKA (reference sequence). Losses at the gene ends were 6 bases for V and 8 bases for J; bases not matched to a gene: 6. This CDR3 region has 11 residues. As DNA, the CDR3 is TGCAGTGCAATACAGGGGATCGAAGCTTTCTTT. Its translation is CSAIQGIEAFF.

The chain has TRBV7-8 and TRBJ2-7; D might be TRBD2 (5 bases). There are 13 residues in the CDR3. Looked up from germline, CDR1 is SGHVS and CDR2 is FQNEAQ. Trimming took off 3 bases at V and 2 bases at J, with 8 bases between the two ends. The CDR3 DNA is TGTGCCAGCAGCTTCGGGGATCCCTACGAGCAGTACTTC. Translating gives CASSFGDPYEQYF.

The rearrangement uses TRBV6-5 and TRBJ2-7; TRBD2 aligns across 12 bases. Trimming took 2 bases from V and 0 from J; bases not matched to a gene: 2. This CDR3 contains 16 residues. The germline gives CDR1 MNHEY, CDR2 SVGAGI. The CDR3 DNA reads TGTGCCAGCAGTTACCAGACTAGCGGGAGCTCCTACGAGCAGTACTTC. The encoded protein is CASSYQTSGSSYEQYF.

The gene calls are TRBV12-5 and TRBJ1-5; 8 bases are shared with TRBD1. The CDR3 has 15 amino acids. In germline, CDR1 is LGHNT, CDR2 FRNRAP. V lost 6 bases, J lost 7 bases, and 11 bases stayed unmatched. The CDR3 loop reads CASGQDRTGRQPQHF. CDR3 DNA sequence: TGTGCTAGTGGCCAGGATCGGACAGGGCGCCAGCCCCAGCATTTT.

V and J are TRBV30 and TRBJ2-7; D might be TRBD2 (6 bases). CDR1 is GTSNPN, CDR2 SVGIG, per germline (reference sequence). Trimming shortened V by 2 bases and J by 3 bases, and 11 bases separated the two germline ends. The CDR3 sequence is 13 residues long. The CDR3 is CAWSSGVGYEQYF. In DNA form, the CDR3 reads TGTGCCTGGAGTTCGGGGGTAGGCTACGAGCAGTACTTC.

The J gene is TRBJ1-5, the V gene TRBV6-2 or TRBV6-3, with 7 positions matching TRBD1. The germline gives CDR1 MNHEY, CDR2 SVGEGT. With 5 bases clipped from V and 7 bases from J, the junction kept 11 bases outside the gene matches. CDR3 length: 15 amino acids. CDR3 loop: CASSPQGHVGQPQHF. As DNA, the CDR3 is TGTGCCAGCAGTCCACAGGGGCACGTGGGGCAGCCCCAGCATTTT.

This rearrangement joins TRBV29-1 to TRBJ2-5; 9 bases agree with TRBD2. Trimming took 8 bases from V and 4 from J; bases not matched to a gene: 5. This CDR3 is 12 amino acids long. CDR1 is SQVTM and CDR2 is ANQGSEA in the germline V gene. As DNA, the CDR3 is TGCAGCATCATACTAGCGGGAGAGACCCAGTACTTC. Encoded protein: CSIILAGETQYF. The full variable domain, in which reference TRBV29-1 and TRBJ2-5 provide the parts outside the CDR3, is SAVISQKPSRDICQRGTSLTIQCQVDSQVTMMFWYRQQPGQSLTLIATANQGSEATYESGFVIDKFPISRPNLTFSTLTVSNMSPEDSSIYLCSIILAGETQYFGPGTRLLVL.

The V call is TRBV9, the J call TRBJ1-1; D is perhaps TRBD1 (6 bases). Germline V CDR1 and CDR2: SGDLS, YYNGEE. The CDR3 totals 14 residues. With 2 bases removed from V and 4 bases from J, the gap between germline ends came to 12 bases. The CDR3 loop reads CASSVQGSRTEAFF. For the CDR3, the DNA is TGTGCCAGCAGCGTGCAGGGGTCACGCACTGAAGCTTTCTTT. Full variable domain (remainder filled in from reference TRBV9 and TRBJ1-1): DSGVTQTPKHLITATGQRVTLRCSPRSGDLSVYWYQQSLDQGLQFLIQYYNGEERAKGNILERFSAQQFPDLHSELNLSSLELGDSALYFCASSVQGSRTEAFFGQGTRLTVV.

The rearrangement uses TRBV2 and TRBJ1-2, with a tentative D call TRBD1 (6 bases). Trimming removed 7 bases at V and 1 base at J, with 16 bases between. The CDR3 is 15 residues long. Per the germline V gene, CDR1 is SNHLY and CDR2 is FYNNEI. CDR3 protein: CASTSGHFDNYGYTF. CDR3 in DNA: TGTGCCAGCACCTCGGGACACTTCGATAACTATGGCTACACCTTC.

V and J are TRBV7-3 and TRBJ2-1; TRBD2 is a possible D gene (5 bases). CDR3 length: 16 amino acids. Germline assignment: CDR1 SGHTA and CDR2 FQGTGA. Deletions cut 0 bases from V and 7 bases from J, with 16 bases between. The CDR3 DNA is TGTGCCAGCAGCTTAACCCCGGGCCCTTGGAGGAATGAGCAGTTCTTC. Protein: CASSLTPGPWRNEQFF.

The rearrangement uses TRBV24-1 and TRBJ2-5, with 11 bases that match TRBD2. CDR1 is KGHDR, CDR2 SFDVKD, per germline. V trimming: 4 bases; J trimming: 11 bases; junction bases outside the gene matches: 11. This CDR3 spans 15 amino acids. CDR3 region: CATSDPTSGSTQQYF. The CDR3, as DNA: TGTGCCACCAGTGACCCCACTAGCGGGAGCACCCAGCAGTACTTC.

The rearrangement joins TRBV11-2 to TRBJ1-5, with TRBD1 identical over 7 bases. The junction had 3 bases not matched to a gene; V was cut back by 3 bases and J by 7 bases. The CDR3 is made up of 13 amino acids. CDR1 and CDR2 from the germline V gene are SGHAT and FQNNGV. CDR3 sequence reads: CASSLTGWQPQHF. CDR3 bases: TGTGCCAGCAGCTTGACAGGGTGGCAGCCCCAGCATTTT.

This chain links TRBV4-3 with TRBJ1-2; the D is unclear. The CDR3 sequence is 15 residues long. V was cut by 2 bases and J by 0 bases, with 10 bases left in between. Germline lookup yields CDR1 LGHNA and CDR2 YSLEER. Here the CDR3 reads CASSQNAGPNYGYTF. CDR3 DNA: TGCGCCAGCAGCCAAAATGCAGGCCCTAACTATGGCTACACCTTC.

V and J are TRBV5-4 and TRBJ2-5; 12 bases are shared with TRBD2. The CDR3 extends over 15 amino acids. V trimming: 3 bases; J trimming: 5 bases; junction bases outside the gene matches: 5. The V gene's germline CDR1 is SGHNT and CDR2 YYREEE (reference sequence). CDR3 amino acids: CASSSLAGGWETQYF. CDR3 nucleotides: TGTGCCAGCAGCTCTCTAGCGGGGGGGTGGGAGACCCAGTACTTC.

The chain joins TRBV7-3 to TRBJ2-3; the D gene is possibly TRBD2 (6 bases). Germline V gives CDR1 SGHTA, CDR2 FQGTGA. The CDR3 extends over 14 amino acids. V was shortened by 5 bases and J by 1 base, with 10 bases between the two germline ends. The chain's CDR3 is CASSARERTDTQYF. For the CDR3, the DNA is TGTGCCAGCAGCGCCCGGGAGCGCACAGATACGCAGTATTTT.